One sample yielded the 6 T cell receptor beta chains listed below, sequenced in a study of T cell repertoires in cytomegalovirus infection. TCRdb recomputed calls from the reads with MiXCR, one row per CDR3 protein. This repertoire shows 200,000 to 300,000 distinct CDR3 sequences, roughly 13% found once; its top ten account for about 10%. Material for sequencing was PBMCs. These receptors originate from a human donor in good health (CMV status not recorded). Some clones in this sample may be carry-over from other donors' samples.

This clonotype was seen a few times. The chain joins TRBV29-1 to TRBJ1-3, with 10 bases matching TRBD1. J gave up 1 base and V 4 bases, and 4 bases lay outside the gene matches. The CDR3 runs 15 residues. Germline V gene lookup returns CDR1 SQVTM and CDR2 ANQGSEA. The CDR3 DNA sequence: TGCAGCGTTGCAGGACAGGGGGTATCTGGAAACACCATATATTTT. The encoded protein is CSVAGQGVSGNTIYF.

This clonotype appeared many times. The rearrangement uses TRBV11-2 and TRBJ2-7, with TRBD2 matching over 9 bases. The V segment lost 5 bases and the J segment 0 bases; nucleotides outside the gene matches: 8. CDR3 length: 16 residues. CDR1 SGHAT and CDR2 FQNNGV come from the germline V gene. The CDR3 loop is CASSSYSGGSSYEQYF. The CDR3 nucleotides read TGTGCCAGCAGCAGCTATAGCGGGGGCAGCTCCTACGAGCAGTACTTC. The whole variable domain, remainder taken from reference TRBV11-2 and TRBJ2-7, is EAGVAQSPRYKIIEKRQSVAFWCNPISGHATLYWYQQILGQGPKLLIQFQNNGVVDDSQLPKDRFSAERLKGVDSTLKIQPAKLEDSAVYLCASSSYSGGSSYEQYFGPGTRLTVT.

This clonotype was detected ten times or more. The rearrangement links TRBV7-2 to TRBJ1-3; D is possibly TRBD1 (5 bases). V lost 5 bases and J lost 0, with 14 bases in between. CDR3 length: 16 amino acids. Per the germline V gene, CDR1 is SGHTA and CDR2 is FQGNSA. For the CDR3, the DNA is TGTGCCAGCAGCCCCCCCGGGGGAGCCTCTGGAAACACCATATATTTT. It yields the protein CASSPPGGASGNTIYF. Drawing the rest from reference TRBV7-2 and TRBJ1-3, the complete variable domain is GAGVSQSPSNKVTEKGKDVELRCDPISGHTALYWYRQSLGQGLEFLIYFQGNSAPDKSGLPSDRFSAERTGGSVSTLTIQRTQQEDSAVYLCASSPPGGASGNTIYFGEGSWLTVV.

In this sample, this clonotype turned up many times. The genes are TRBV7-3 and TRBJ1-6, with D unclear. V was trimmed by 5 bases and J by 5 bases, leaving 4 bases between them. Germline V gene lookup returns CDR1 SGHTA and CDR2 FQGTGA. The CDR3 is made up of 12 amino acids. CDR3 coding DNA: TGTGCCAGCAGCGTAAATAATTCACCCCTCCACTTT. Translation gives CASSVNNSPLHF.

This clonotype appeared many times. The chain combines TRBV28 with TRBJ1-6, with D perhaps matching TRBD1 (5 bases). Germline values: CDR1 MDHEN, CDR2 SYDVKM. V lost 0 bases and J lost 5, with 14 bases in between. This CDR3 is 17 amino acids long. This chain's CDR3 is CASSLWAGLGDNSPLHF. The CDR3 DNA reads TGTGCCAGCAGTTTATGGGCAGGGTTGGGTGATAATTCACCCCTCCACTTT. The full variable domain, completed using reference TRBV28 and TRBJ1-6, is DVKVTQSSRYLVKRTGEKVFLECVQDMDHENMFWYRQDPGLGLRLIYFSYDVKMKEKGDIPEGYSVSREKKERFSLILESASTNQTSMYLCASSLWAGLGDNSPLHFGNGTRLTVT.

Ten or more counts support this clonotype. For the CDR3, the DNA is TGTGCCAGCAGCACAAGGAGTAGGGGAGAATCACCCCTCCACTTT. Amino acid sequence: CASSTRSRGESPLHF. V usage is TRBV7-2 and J usage is TRBJ1-6; TRBD1 is a possible D gene (5 bases). The germline CDR1 and CDR2 sequences are SGHTA and FQGNSA. V lost 5 bases and J lost 10, with 18 bases in between. CDR3 length equals 15 residues.